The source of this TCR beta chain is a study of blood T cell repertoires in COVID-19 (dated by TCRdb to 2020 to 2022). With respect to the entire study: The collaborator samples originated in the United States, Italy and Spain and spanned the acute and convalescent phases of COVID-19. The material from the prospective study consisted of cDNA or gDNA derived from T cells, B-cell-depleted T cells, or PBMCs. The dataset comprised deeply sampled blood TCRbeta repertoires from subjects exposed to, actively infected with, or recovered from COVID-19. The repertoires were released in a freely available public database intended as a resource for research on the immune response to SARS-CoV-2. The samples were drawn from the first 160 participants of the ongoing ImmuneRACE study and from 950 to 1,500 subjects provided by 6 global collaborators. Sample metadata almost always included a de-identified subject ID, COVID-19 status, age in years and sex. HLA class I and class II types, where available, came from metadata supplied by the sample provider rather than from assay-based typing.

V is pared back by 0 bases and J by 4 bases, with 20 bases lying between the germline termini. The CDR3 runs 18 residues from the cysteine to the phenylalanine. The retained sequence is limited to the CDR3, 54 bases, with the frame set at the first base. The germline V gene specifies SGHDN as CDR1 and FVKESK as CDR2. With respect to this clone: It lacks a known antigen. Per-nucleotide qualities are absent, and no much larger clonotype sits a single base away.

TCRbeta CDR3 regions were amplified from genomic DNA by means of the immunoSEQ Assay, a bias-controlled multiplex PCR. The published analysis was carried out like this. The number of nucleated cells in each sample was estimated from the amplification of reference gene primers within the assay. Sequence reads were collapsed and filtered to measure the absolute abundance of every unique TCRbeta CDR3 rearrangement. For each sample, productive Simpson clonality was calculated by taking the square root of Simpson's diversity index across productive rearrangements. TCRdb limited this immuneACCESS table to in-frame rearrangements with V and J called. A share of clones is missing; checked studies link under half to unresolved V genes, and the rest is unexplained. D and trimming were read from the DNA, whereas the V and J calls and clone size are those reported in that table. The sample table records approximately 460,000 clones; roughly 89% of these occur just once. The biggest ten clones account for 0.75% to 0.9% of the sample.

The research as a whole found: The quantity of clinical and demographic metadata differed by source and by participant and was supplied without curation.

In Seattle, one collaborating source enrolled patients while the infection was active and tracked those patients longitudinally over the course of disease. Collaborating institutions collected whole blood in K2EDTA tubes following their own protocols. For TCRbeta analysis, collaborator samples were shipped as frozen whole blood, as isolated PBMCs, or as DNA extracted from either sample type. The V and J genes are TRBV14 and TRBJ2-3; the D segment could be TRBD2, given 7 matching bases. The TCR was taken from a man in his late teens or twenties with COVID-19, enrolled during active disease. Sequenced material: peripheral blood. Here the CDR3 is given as CASSQETGAGTFADTQYF. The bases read TGTGCCAGCAGCCAAGAGACGGGAGCGGGGACATTTGCAGATACGCAGTATTTT.